These T cell receptor beta chains were read from a single sample in a study of blood T cell repertoires in COVID-19. The protocol was immunoSEQ multiplex PCR, while the TCRdb copy is restricted to in-frame clones and leaves out a portion. The sample has more than 85,000 clones, roughly 86% seen once; the top ten hold around 10%. Sequenced input: peripheral blood. These receptors were collected from a man aged 35 to 55 with active or convalescent COVID-19. Each CDR3 is given with its conserved first and last residue. Each record gives: J gene, V gene, D gene, clone size, CDR3 DNA, CDR3 protein. D genes are given only for firm matches. Clone sizes are given selectively: once, few, many, or a class where the clone is expanded.

TRBJ2-5	TRBV5-5	.	.	TGTGCCAGCAGCCCCACCGGTCACGAGACCCAGTACTTC	CASSPTGHETQYF
TRBJ1-1	TRBV21-1	.	.	TGTGCCAGCACCAAGGGAGGGATGAACACTGAAGCTTTCTTT	CASTKGGMNTEAFF
TRBJ2-5	TRBV29-1	TRBD1	.	TGCAGCGTTAAGGGACAGGGGTTCGAGACCCAGTACTTC	CSVKGQGFETQYF
TRBJ1-4	TRBV7-2	.	.	TGTGCCAGCAGCTTACAGGGGATAGCGGAAAAACTGTTTTTT	CASSLQGIAEKLFF
TRBJ2-7	TRBV30	TRBD2	.	TGTGCCTGGACGCTTGGGACTAGCGGGGGGTTCTACGAGCAGTACTTC	CAWTLGTSGGFYEQYF
TRBJ1-4	TRBV11-2	.	.	TGTGCCAGCAGCCCAAGCGCGGGGTCTGAAAAACTGTTTTTT	CASSPSAGSEKLFF
TRBJ1-5	TRBV2	.	.	TGTGCCAGCAGTGAACGCGGGGGCAATCAGCCCCAGCATTTT	CASSERGGNQPQHF
TRBJ2-3	TRBV6-5	.	.	TGTGCCAGCACAAAAGGACTATCCCCCACAGATACGCAGTATTTT	CASTKGLSPTDTQYF
TRBJ1-2	TRBV7-2	.	once	TGTGCCAGCAGCTGGCCGGACAGAGACTATGGCTACACCTTC	CASSWPDRDYGYTF
TRBJ1-1	TRBV6-5	.	.	TGTGCCAGCAGTCCTCTGGGCAGCACTGAAGCTTTCTTT	CASSPLGSTEAFF
TRBJ2-3	TRBV3-1/TRBV3-2	TRBD2	.	TGTGCCAGCAGCCAGGTAGCGGGGGCCCGCACAGATACGCAGTATTTT	CASSQVAGARTDTQYF